The rows below give T cell receptor beta chains drawn from one sample of a study of T cell repertoires in cytomegalovirus infection. TCRdb redid the calling of the reads with MiXCR, one entry per CDR3 protein. Among around 450,000 distinct CDR3 sequences listed, roughly 30% were seen once. Material for sequencing was PBMCs. These receptors came from a human donor in good health (CMV status not recorded). Some clones in this sample may be carry-over from other donors' samples. The CDR3 runs from the conserved cysteine through the conserved F or W. The D gene is left open where the match is weak. The listing skips clone size in some rows; elsewhere it reads once, few, many or a size class.

D: TRBD1; V: TRBV19; size: NA; J: TRBJ1-1; DNA: TGTGCCAGTAGTATTTGGGACAGCGACCCTCTAGCTTTCTTT; CDR3: CASSIWDSDPLAFF
D: NA; V: TRBV7-6; size: many; J: TRBJ2-1; DNA: TGTGCCAGCAGCTTCGCAGAATACAATGAGCAGTTCTTC; CDR3: CASSFAEYNEQFF
D: TRBD1; V: TRBV27; size: few; J: TRBJ1-4; DNA: TGTGCCAGCAGCCCTTGGAGACAGGGCTCTAATGAAAAACTGTTTTTT; CDR3: CASSPWRQGSNEKLFF
D: NA; V: TRBV7-2; size: few; J: TRBJ2-7; DNA: TGTGCCAGCAGCCGTGTTGGGGGTAGCTCCTACGAGCAGTACTTC; CDR3: CASSRVGGSSYEQYF
D: TRBD1; V: TRBV10-2; size: NA; J: TRBJ1-1; DNA: TGCGCCAGCAGTGAGTCGTTAAAGGGGGCATATCCCGCTGAAGCTTTCTTT; CDR3: CASSESLKGAYPAEAFF
D: NA; V: TRBV7-6; size: many; J: TRBJ2-1; DNA: TGTGCCAGCAGCTTAAGGGCAGCCCAGGAGGGTGAGCAGTTCTTC; CDR3: CASSLRAAQEGEQFF
D: NA; V: TRBV6-2/TRBV6-3; size: many; J: TRBJ2-7; DNA: TGTGCCAGCAGCGACTCCTACGAGCAGTACTTC; CDR3: CASSDSYEQYF
D: NA; V: TRBV5-6; size: NA; J: TRBJ2-2; DNA: TGTGCCAGCAGCTTCTTCGCAGGGAACACCGGGGAGCTGTTTTTT; CDR3: CASSFFAGNTGELFF
D: TRBD1; V: TRBV7-8; size: many; J: TRBJ2-7; DNA: TGTGCCAGCAGCTTCAGGGACAGCGGCTATGAGCAGTACTTC; CDR3: CASSFRDSGYEQYF
D: NA; V: TRBV6-6; size: NA; J: TRBJ1-4; DNA: TGTGCCAGCAGACCCGAACCTTACGGGAATGAAAAACTGTTTTTT; CDR3: CASRPEPYGNEKLFF
D: TRBD1; V: TRBV6-1; size: many; J: TRBJ2-2; DNA: TGTGCCAGCAGGCCGACGGACAGGGGGCGAATCGGGGAGCTGTTTTTT; CDR3: CASRPTDRGRIGELFF
D: NA; V: TRBV5-4; size: few; J: TRBJ2-2; DNA: TGTGCCAGCAGCTTAGGAAACAGGAACACCGGGGAGCTGTTTTTT; CDR3: CASSLGNRNTGELFF
D: NA; V: TRBV5-6; size: few; J: TRBJ2-1; DNA: TGTGCCAGCAGCTTAGCCGCGGGGACAGCTTACAATGAGCAGTTCTTC; CDR3: CASSLAAGTAYNEQFF
D: TRBD2; V: TRBV6-1; size: NA; J: TRBJ2-1; DNA: TGTGCCAGCAGCCCCGAAGGTAGCGGGGGTTCCTCCTACAATGAGCAGTTCTTC; CDR3: CASSPEGSGGSSYNEQFF
D: NA; V: TRBV14; size: few; J: TRBJ1-6; DNA: TGTGCCAGCAGCCAAGACATATACTCCTATAATTCACCCCTCCACTTT; CDR3: CASSQDIYSYNSPLHF